This T cell receptor beta chain was profiled in a study of spatial heterogeneity in lung cancer. Study summary: Counts of TCR transcripts in tumor regions tracked strongly with a T cell module score that came from matched bulk RNA-seq. Study observations and caveats: Counts of expanded alpha and beta TCRs within tumors tracked the tumor nonsynonymous mutation count.

This CDR3 region has 19 residues. The germline V gene has CDR1 SGDLS and CDR2 YYNGEE. Time point of the sample: sample taken at primary tumor resection. No cell sorting; template was whole RNA from tumor, lung tissue or PBMC. Notes on this clonotype: Its target is not known. A clone one base away is much larger, so this may be a read error.

TCRdb re-derived calls from the 5' RACE reads in MiXCR, one entry per CDR3 protein. Of about 13,000 distinct CDR3 sequences in the sample, approximately 2.9% were seen once. The chain combines TRBV9 with TRBJ2-5; 10 bases agree with TRBD2. This receptor was obtained from a male donor with early-stage non-small cell lung cancer. Sample: lung tumor tissue, taken at surgery. CDR3 in amino acids: CASSVATGVSGGYQETEYF. CDR3 DNA sequence: TGTGCCAGCAGCGTAGCTACAGGGGTTAGCGGGGGGTATCAAGAGACCGAGTACTTC.